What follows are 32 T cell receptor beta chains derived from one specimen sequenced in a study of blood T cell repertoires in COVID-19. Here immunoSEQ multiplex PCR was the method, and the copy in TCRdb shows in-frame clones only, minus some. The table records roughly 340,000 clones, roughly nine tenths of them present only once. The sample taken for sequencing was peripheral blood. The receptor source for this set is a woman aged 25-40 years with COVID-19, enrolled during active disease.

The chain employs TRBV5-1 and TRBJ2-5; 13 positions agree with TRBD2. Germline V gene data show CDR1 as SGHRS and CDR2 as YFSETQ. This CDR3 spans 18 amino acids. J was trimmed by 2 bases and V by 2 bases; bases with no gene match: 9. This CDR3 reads CASSFRPRLAGGQETQYF. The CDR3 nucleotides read TGCGCCAGCAGCTTTCGCCCCCGACTAGCGGGGGGACAAGAGACCCAGTACTTC.

The CDR3 coding sequence is TGTGCCAGCAGCTTGGGAGGCGCGCCTATATATTTT. The encoded protein is CASSLGGAPIYF. This chain joins TRBV5-4 and TRBJ1-3; unclear D gene. The V end lost 0 bases, the J end lost 13 bases, and 11 bases lay between the germline ends. The CDR3 has 12 residues. The germline V gene encodes CDR1 SGHNT and CDR2 YYREEE (reference sequence).

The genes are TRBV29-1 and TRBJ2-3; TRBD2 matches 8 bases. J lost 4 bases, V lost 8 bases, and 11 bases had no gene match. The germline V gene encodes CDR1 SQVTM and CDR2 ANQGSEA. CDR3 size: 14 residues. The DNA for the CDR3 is TGCAGCATTTCCTCGGGGGGGGATTCAGATACGCAGTATTTT. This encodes CSISSGGDSDTQYF.

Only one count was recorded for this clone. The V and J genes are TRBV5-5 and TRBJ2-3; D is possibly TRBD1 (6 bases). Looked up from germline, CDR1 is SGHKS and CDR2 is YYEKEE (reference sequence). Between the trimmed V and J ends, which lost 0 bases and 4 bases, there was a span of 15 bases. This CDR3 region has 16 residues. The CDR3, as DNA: TGTGCCAGCAGCTTGGAGACAGGAGGAGCCCCAGATACGCAGTATTTT. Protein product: CASSLETGGAPDTQYF.

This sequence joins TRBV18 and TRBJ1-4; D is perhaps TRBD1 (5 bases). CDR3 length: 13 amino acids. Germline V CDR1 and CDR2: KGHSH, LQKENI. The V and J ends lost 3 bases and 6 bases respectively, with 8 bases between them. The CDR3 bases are TGTGCCAGCTCACCGGGGGGTTATGAAAAACTGTTTTTT. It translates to CASSPGGYEKLFF.

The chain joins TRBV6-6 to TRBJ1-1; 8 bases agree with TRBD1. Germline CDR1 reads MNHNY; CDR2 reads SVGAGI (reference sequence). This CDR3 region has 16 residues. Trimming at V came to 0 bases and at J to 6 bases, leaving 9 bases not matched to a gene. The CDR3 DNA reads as TGTGCCAGCAGTTACTCGACCGGACAGGGTGACGCTGAAGCTTTCTTT. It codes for CASSYSTGQGDAEAFF.

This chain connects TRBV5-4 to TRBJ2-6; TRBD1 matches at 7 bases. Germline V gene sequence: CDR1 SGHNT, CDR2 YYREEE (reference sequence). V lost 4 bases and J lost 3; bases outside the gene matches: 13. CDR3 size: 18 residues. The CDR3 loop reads CASSLGQRNTIGANVLTF. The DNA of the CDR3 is TGTGCCAGCAGCCTGGGACAGAGGAACACAATTGGGGCCAACGTCCTGACTTTC.

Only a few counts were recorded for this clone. CDR3 region: CASSYTGVAFF. Here the CDR3 DNA reads TGTGCCAGCAGTTACACAGGGGTGGCTTTCTTT. The chain combines TRBV6-5 with TRBJ1-1; 7 bases line up with TRBD1. CDR1 and CDR2 (germline): MNHEY, SVGAGI. V gave up 2 bases and J gave up 11 bases; unmatched junction bases: 2. This CDR3 is 11 amino acids long.

The chain's CDR3 is CASSSQETQYF. CDR3 in DNA: TGTGCCAGCAGCTCTCAAGAGACCCAGTACTTC. This sequence joins TRBV5-5 and TRBJ2-5; D gene unclear. V shed 3 bases and J shed 2 bases, with 2 bases lying between them. Germline V gives CDR1 SGHKS, CDR2 YYEKEE (reference sequence). The CDR3 totals 11 residues. Filled out from reference TRBV5-5 and TRBJ2-5, the complete variable domain reads DAGVTQSPTHLIKTRGQQVTLRCSPISGHKSVSWYQQVLGQGPQFIFQYYEKEERGRGNFPDRFSARQFPNYSSELNVNALLLGDSALYLCASSSQETQYFGPGTRLLVL.

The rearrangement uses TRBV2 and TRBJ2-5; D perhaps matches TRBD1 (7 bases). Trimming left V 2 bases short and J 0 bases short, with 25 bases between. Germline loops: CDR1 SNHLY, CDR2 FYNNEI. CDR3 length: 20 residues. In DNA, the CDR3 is TGTGCCAGCAGTGAACCGGCAGGGGGGATAGCGGTCCTGTACCAAGAGACCCAGTACTTC. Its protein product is CASSEPAGGIAVLYQETQYF.

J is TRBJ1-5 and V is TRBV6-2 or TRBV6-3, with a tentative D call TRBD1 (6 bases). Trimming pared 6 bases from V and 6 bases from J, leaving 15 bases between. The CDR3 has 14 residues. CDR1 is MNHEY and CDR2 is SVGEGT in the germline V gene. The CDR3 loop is CASSDPDRPQPQHF. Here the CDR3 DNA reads TGTGCCAGCAGCGACCCCGACAGGCCTCAGCCCCAGCATTTT.

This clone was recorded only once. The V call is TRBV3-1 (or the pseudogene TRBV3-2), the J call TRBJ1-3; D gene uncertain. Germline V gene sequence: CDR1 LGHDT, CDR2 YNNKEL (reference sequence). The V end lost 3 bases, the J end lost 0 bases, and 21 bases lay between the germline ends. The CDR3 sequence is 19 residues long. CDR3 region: CASSHLASGEGFSGNTIYF. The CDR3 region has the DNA TGTGCCAGCAGCCACTTGGCTAGCGGCGAAGGTTTCTCTGGAAACACCATATATTTT.

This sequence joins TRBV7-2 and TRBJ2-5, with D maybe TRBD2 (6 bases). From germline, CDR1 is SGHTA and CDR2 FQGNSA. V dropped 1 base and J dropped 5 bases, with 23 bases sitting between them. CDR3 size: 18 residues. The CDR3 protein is CASSLGKWYLAWRETQYF. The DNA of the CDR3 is TGTGCCAGCAGCTTAGGGAAGTGGTATCTAGCGTGGAGGGAGACCCAGTACTTC.

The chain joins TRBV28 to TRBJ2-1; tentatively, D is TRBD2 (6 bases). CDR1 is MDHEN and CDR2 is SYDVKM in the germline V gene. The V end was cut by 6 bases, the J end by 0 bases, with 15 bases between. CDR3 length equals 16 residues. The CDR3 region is CASSARGGFSYNEQFF. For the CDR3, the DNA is TGTGCCAGCAGCGCCCGTGGGGGGTTCTCCTACAATGAGCAGTTCTTC.

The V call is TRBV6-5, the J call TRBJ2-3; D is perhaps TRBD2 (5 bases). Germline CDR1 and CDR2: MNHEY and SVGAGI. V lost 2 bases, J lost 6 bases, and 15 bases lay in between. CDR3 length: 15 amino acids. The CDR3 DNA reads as TGTGCCAGCAGTTACGCGAGCGGATCCAGGGATACGCAGTATTTT. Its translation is CASSYASGSRDTQYF.

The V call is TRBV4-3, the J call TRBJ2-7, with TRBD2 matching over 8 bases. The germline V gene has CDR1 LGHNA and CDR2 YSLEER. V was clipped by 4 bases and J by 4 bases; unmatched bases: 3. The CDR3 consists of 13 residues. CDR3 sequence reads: CASSRASGYEQYF. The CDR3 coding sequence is TGCGCCAGCAGCCGAGCTAGCGGGTACGAGCAGTACTTC.

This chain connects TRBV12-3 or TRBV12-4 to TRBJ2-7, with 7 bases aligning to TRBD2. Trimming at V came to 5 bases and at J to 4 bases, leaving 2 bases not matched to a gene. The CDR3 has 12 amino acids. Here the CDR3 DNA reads TGTGCCAGCAGTGGGGGAGGGTACGAGCAGTACTTC. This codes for CASSGGGYEQYF.

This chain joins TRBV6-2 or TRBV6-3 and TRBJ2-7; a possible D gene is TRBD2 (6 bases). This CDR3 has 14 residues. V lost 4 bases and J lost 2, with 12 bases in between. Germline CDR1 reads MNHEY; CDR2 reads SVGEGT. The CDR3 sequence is CASSLAAFTYEQYV. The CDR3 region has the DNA TGTGCCAGCAGTTTAGCGGCTTTCACCTACGAGCAGTACGTC.

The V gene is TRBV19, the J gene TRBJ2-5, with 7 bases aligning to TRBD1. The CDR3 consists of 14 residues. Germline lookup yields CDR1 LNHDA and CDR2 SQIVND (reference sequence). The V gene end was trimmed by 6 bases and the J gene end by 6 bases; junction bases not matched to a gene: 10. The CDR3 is CASSDRAGSQTQYF. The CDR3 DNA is TGTGCCAGTAGCGACAGGGCTGGTTCGCAGACCCAGTACTTC.

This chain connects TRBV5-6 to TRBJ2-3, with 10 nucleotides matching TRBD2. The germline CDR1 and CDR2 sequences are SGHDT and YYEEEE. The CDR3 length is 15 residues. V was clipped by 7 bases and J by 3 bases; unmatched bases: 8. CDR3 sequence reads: CASALAGGGTDTQYF. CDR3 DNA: TGTGCCAGCGCTTTAGCGGGAGGTGGGACAGATACGCAGTATTTT. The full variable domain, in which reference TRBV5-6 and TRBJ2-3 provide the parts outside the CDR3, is DAGVTQSPTHLIKTRGQQVTLRCSPKSGHDTVSWYQQALGQGPQFIFQYYEEEERQRGNFPDRFSGHQFPNYSSELNVNALLLGDSALYLCASALAGGGTDTQYFGPGTRLTVL.

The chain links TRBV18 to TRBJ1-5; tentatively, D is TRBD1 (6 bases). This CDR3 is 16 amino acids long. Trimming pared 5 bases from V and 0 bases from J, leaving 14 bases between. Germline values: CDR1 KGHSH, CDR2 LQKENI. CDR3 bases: TGTGCCAGCTCAGGAACCGGGACACTTAGCAATCAGCCCCAGCATTTT. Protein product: CASSGTGTLSNQPQHF.

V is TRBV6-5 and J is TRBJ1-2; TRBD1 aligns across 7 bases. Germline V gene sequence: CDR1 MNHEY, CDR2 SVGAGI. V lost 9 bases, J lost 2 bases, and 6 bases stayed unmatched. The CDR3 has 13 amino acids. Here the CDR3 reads CASGRTGNYGYTF. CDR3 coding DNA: TGTGCCAGTGGACGGACAGGAAACTATGGCTACACCTTC.

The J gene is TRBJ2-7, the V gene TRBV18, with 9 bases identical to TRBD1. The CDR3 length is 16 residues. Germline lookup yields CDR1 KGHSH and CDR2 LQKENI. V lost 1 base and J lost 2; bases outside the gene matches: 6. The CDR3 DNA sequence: TGTGCCAGCTCACCACGTTCGACAGGGGGGGCCTACGAGCAGTACGTC. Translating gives CASSPRSTGGAYEQYV.

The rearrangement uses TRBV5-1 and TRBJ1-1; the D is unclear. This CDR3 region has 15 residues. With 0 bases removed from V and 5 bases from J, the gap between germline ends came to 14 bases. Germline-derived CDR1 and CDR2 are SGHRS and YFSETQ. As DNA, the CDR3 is TGCGCCAGCAGCTTGGTGGGGAGCGGGCATACTGAAGCTTTCTTT. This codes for CASSLVGSGHTEAFF.

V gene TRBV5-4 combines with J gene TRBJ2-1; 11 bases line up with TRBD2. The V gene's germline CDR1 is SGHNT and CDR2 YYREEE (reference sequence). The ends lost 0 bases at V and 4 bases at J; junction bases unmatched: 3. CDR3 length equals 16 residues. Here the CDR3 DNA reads TGTGCCAGCAGCTTGGGCGGGACTAGCGGATACAATGAGCAGTTCTTC. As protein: CASSLGGTSGYNEQFF. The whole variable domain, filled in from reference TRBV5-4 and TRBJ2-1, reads ETGVTQSPTHLIKTRGQQVTLRCSSQSGHNTVSWYQQALGQGPQFIFQYYREEENGRGNFPPRFSGLQFPNYSSELNVNALELDDSALYLCASSLGGTSGYNEQFFGPGTRLTVL.

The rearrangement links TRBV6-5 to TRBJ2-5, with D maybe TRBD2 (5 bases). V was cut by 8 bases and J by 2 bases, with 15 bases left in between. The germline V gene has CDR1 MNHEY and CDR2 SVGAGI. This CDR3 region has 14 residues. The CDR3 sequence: CASGGVGSQETQYF. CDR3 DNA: TGTGCCAGCGGAGGTGTTGGGTCGCAAGAGACCCAGTACTTC.

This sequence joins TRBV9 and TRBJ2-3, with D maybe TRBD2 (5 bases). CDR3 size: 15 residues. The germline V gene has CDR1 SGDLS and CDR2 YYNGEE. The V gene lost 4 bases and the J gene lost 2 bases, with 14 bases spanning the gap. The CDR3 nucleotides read TGTGCCAGCAGCCCATTCAGCGGAGCCACAGATACGCAGTATTTT. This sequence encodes CASSPFSGATDTQYF.

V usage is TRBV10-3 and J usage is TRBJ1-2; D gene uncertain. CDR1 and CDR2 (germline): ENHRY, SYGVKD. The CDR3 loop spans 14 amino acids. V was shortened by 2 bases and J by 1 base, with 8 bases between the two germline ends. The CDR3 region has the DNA TGTGCCATCAGTGAGACTAGGGTTAACTATGGCTACACCTTC. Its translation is CAISETRVNYGYTF.

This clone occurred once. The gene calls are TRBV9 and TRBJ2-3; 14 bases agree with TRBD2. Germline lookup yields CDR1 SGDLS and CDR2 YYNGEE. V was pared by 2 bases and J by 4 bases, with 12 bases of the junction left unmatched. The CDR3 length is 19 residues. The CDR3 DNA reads TGTGCCAGCAGCGTTAGTCGAGGGACTAGCGGGAGAAGGGCAGATACGCAGTATTTT. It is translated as CASSVSRGTSGRRADTQYF.

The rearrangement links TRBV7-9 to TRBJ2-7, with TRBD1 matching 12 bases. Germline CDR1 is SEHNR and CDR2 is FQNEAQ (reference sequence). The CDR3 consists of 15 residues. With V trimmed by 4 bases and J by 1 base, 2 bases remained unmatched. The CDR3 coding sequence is TGTGCCAGCAGCTCGGGACAGGGGGCGTCCTACGAGCAGTACTTC. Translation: CASSSGQGASYEQYF.

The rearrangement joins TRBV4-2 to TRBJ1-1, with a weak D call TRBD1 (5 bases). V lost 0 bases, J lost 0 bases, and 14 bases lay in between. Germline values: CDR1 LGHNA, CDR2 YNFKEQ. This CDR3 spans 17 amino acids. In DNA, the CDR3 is TGTGCCAGCAGCCAAGATGTCGGAGGGGCCATGAACACTGAAGCTTTCTTT. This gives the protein CASSQDVGGAMNTEAFF.

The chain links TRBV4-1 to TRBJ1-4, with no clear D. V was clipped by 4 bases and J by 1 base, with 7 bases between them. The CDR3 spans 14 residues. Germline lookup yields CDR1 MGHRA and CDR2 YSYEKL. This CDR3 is CASSPGITNEKLFF. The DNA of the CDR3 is TGCGCCAGCAGCCCCGGGATAACTAATGAAAAACTGTTTTTT.